The rows below give T cell receptor beta chains drawn from one sample of a study of shared clonotypes between healthy human individuals. The table came from immunoSEQ multiplex PCR; TCRdb's copy has only in-frame clones and leaves some out. This table holds approximately 2,000,000 clones, roughly 90% found once. The sequenced material came from naive CD4+ T cells from PBMCs. The receptors come from a man aged 18 to 29 in good health. Some clones in this sample may be carry-over from other donors' samples. Both conserved end residues are part of each CDR3. A D gene is named only where the DNA matches it firmly. Some rows mark clone size as missing; the rest say once, few, many or name a class of expanded clone.

CDR3 length: 13
D gene: .
V gene: TRBV27
J gene: TRBJ1-6
clone size: .
CDR3 protein: CASTDRPNSPLHF
CDR3 DNA: TGTGCCAGCACAGACAGGCCTAATTCACCCCTCCACTTT

CDR3 length: 16
D gene: TRBD2
V gene: TRBV14
J gene: TRBJ2-1
clone size: .
CDR3 protein: CASSLGRLAGASEQFF
CDR3 DNA: TGTGCCAGCAGCCTTGGGCGACTAGCGGGAGCGAGTGAGCAGTTCTTC

CDR3 length: 15
D gene: .
V gene: TRBV5-1
J gene: TRBJ2-3
clone size: .
CDR3 protein: CASSLEGGDGDTQYF
CDR3 DNA: TGCGCCAGCAGCTTGGAGGGCGGAGACGGTGATACGCAGTATTTT

CDR3 length: 16
D gene: TRBD1
V gene: TRBV5-1
J gene: TRBJ2-7
clone size: .
CDR3 protein: CASSLAGTGDSYEQYF
CDR3 DNA: TGCGCCAGCAGCTTGGCCGGAACAGGGGATTCCTACGAGCAGTACTTC

CDR3 length: 13
D gene: .
V gene: TRBV28
J gene: TRBJ1-5
clone size: .
CDR3 protein: CASSPDVNQPQHF
CDR3 DNA: TGTGCCAGCAGTCCGGATGTGAATCAGCCCCAGCATTTT

CDR3 length: 11
D gene: TRBD1
V gene: TRBV29-1
J gene: TRBJ1-1
clone size: few
CDR3 protein: CSVDRGDEAFF
CDR3 DNA: TGCAGCGTTGACAGGGGGGATGAAGCTTTCTTT

CDR3 length: 15
D gene: TRBD1
V gene: TRBV28
J gene: TRBJ1-2
clone size: .
CDR3 protein: CASSISDRGTYGYTF
CDR3 DNA: TGTGCCAGCAGTATATCGGACAGGGGTACCTATGGCTACACCTTC

CDR3 length: 15
D gene: .
V gene: TRBV28
J gene: TRBJ1-6
clone size: .
CDR3 protein: CASSPLARVGSPLHF
CDR3 DNA: TGTGCCAGCAGTCCCCTGGCCAGGGTAGGTTCACCCCTCCACTTT

CDR3 length: 13
D gene: .
V gene: TRBV11-3
J gene: TRBJ2-3
clone size: .
CDR3 protein: CASSPSGSETQYF
CDR3 DNA: TGTGCCAGCAGCCCATCTGGGTCGGAGACGCAGTATTTT

CDR3 length: 15
D gene: TRBD1
V gene: TRBV7-9
J gene: TRBJ2-7
clone size: .
CDR3 protein: CASSRGQGSSYEQYF
CDR3 DNA: TGTGCCAGCAGTCGGGGACAGGGTAGCTCCTACGAGCAGTACTTC

CDR3 length: 14
D gene: .
V gene: TRBV2
J gene: TRBJ1-5
clone size: .
CDR3 protein: CASTTGGPNQPQHF
CDR3 DNA: TGTGCCAGCACCACCGGGGGGCCAAATCAGCCCCAGCATTTT

CDR3 length: 13
D gene: .
V gene: TRBV7-2
J gene: TRBJ1-1
clone size: .
CDR3 protein: CASSTEQAAEAFF
CDR3 DNA: TGTGCCAGCAGCACCGAGCAGGCCGCTGAAGCTTTCTTT

CDR3 length: 18
D gene: TRBD2
V gene: TRBV28
J gene: TRBJ2-7
clone size: .
CDR3 protein: CASSLPGLAGGGSYEQYF
CDR3 DNA: TGTGCCAGCAGTCTACCGGGACTAGCGGGAGGAGGGTCCTACGAGCAGTACTTC

CDR3 length: 17
D gene: .
V gene: TRBV11-2
J gene: TRBJ2-7
clone size: .
CDR3 protein: CASSLEEFGLPFYEQYF
CDR3 DNA: TGTGCCAGCAGCTTAGAGGAGTTTGGCCTACCGTTCTACGAGCAGTACTTC

CDR3 length: 18
D gene: TRBD2
V gene: TRBV27
J gene: TRBJ2-4
clone size: .
CDR3 protein: CASSLKILAGGAKNIQYF
CDR3 DNA: TGTGCCAGCAGTTTAAAGATCCTGGCGGGAGGAGCCAAAAACATTCAGTACTTC

CDR3 length: 12
D gene: .
V gene: TRBV10-2
J gene: TRBJ2-3
clone size: once
CDR3 protein: CASSDNTDTQYF
CDR3 DNA: TGCGCCAGCAGTGACAACACAGATACGCAGTATTTT

CDR3 length: 14
D gene: .
V gene: TRBV7-6
J gene: TRBJ2-5
clone size: .
CDR3 protein: CASSLTLAQETQYF
CDR3 DNA: TGTGCCAGCAGCTTAACTCTAGCGCAAGAGACCCAGTACTTC

CDR3 length: 15
D gene: TRBD1
V gene: TRBV15
J gene: TRBJ2-7
clone size: .
CDR3 protein: CATSGPTGIVSEQYF
CDR3 DNA: TGTGCCACCAGCGGACCGACAGGGATCGTTAGCGAGCAGTACTTC

CDR3 length: 18
D gene: .
V gene: TRBV9
J gene: TRBJ2-2
clone size: .
CDR3 protein: CASSHRPGRGTFTGELFF
CDR3 DNA: TGTGCCAGCAGCCACAGACCGGGTCGGGGGACCTTCACCGGGGAGCTGTTTTTT

CDR3 length: 16
D gene: TRBD2
V gene: TRBV4-1
J gene: TRBJ2-7
clone size: .
CDR3 protein: CASSQYLAGSDYEQYF
CDR3 DNA: TGCGCCAGCAGCCAGTATCTAGCGGGATCCGACTACGAGCAGTACTTC

CDR3 length: 14
D gene: .
V gene: TRBV7-2
J gene: TRBJ2-1
clone size: .
CDR3 protein: CASSPGARYNEQFF
CDR3 DNA: TGTGCCAGCAGCCCCGGGGCGAGATACAATGAGCAGTTCTTC

CDR3 length: 16
D gene: .
V gene: TRBV7-2
J gene: TRBJ2-1
clone size: .
CDR3 protein: CASSPRDWGPYNEQFF
CDR3 DNA: TGTGCCAGCAGCCCCCGAGATTGGGGGCCTTACAATGAGCAGTTCTTC

CDR3 length: 14
D gene: TRBD2
V gene: TRBV6-5
J gene: TRBJ2-1
clone size: .
CDR3 protein: CASSPGLANNEQFF
CDR3 DNA: TGTGCCAGCAGTCCGGGACTAGCGAACAATGAGCAGTTCTTC

CDR3 length: 16
D gene: TRBD1
V gene: TRBV5-3
J gene: TRBJ1-5
clone size: .
CDR3 protein: CARSKKQGSSNQPQHF
CDR3 DNA: TGTGCCAGAAGCAAAAAACAGGGGAGTAGCAATCAGCCCCAGCATTTT

CDR3 length: 15
D gene: .
V gene: TRBV30
J gene: TRBJ1-2
clone size: .
CDR3 protein: CAWTIHRARGYGYTF
CDR3 DNA: TGTGCCTGGACCATCCACAGGGCCCGGGGATATGGCTACACCTTC

CDR3 length: 13
D gene: .
V gene: TRBV6-4
J gene: TRBJ1-1
clone size: .
CDR3 protein: CASSDGAGTEAFF
CDR3 DNA: TGTGCCAGCAGTGATGGGGCGGGAACTGAAGCTTTCTTT

CDR3 length: 10
D gene: .
V gene: TRBV28
J gene: TRBJ1-6
clone size: .
CDR3 protein: CASSQKFLHF
CDR3 DNA: TGTGCCAGCAGCCAAAAGTTCCTCCACTTT

CDR3 length: 16
D gene: TRBD1
V gene: TRBV14
J gene: TRBJ1-2
clone size: .
CDR3 protein: CASSQSTGRGNYGYTF
CDR3 DNA: TGTGCCAGCAGCCAGTCGACAGGGAGAGGAAACTATGGCTACACCTTC

CDR3 length: 16
D gene: .
V gene: TRBV5-1
J gene: TRBJ1-3
clone size: .
CDR3 protein: CASSLQGQGSGNTIYF
CDR3 DNA: TGCGCCAGCAGCTTACAGGGTCAGGGTTCTGGAAACACCATATATTTT

CDR3 length: 10
D gene: .
V gene: TRBV20-1
J gene: TRBJ2-3
clone size: .
CDR3 protein: CSAPRDTQYF
CDR3 DNA: TGCAGTGCCCCGAGGGATACGCAGTATTTT

CDR3 length: 16
D gene: .
V gene: TRBV9
J gene: TRBJ1-4
clone size: .
CDR3 protein: CASSVGVGTTNEKLFF
CDR3 DNA: TGTGCCAGCAGCGTAGGCGTGGGGACAACTAATGAAAAACTGTTTTTT

CDR3 length: 15
D gene: .
V gene: TRBV7-9
J gene: TRBJ2-7
clone size: .
CDR3 protein: CASSLALGEVDEQYF
CDR3 DNA: TGTGCCAGCAGCTTAGCGCTCGGGGAGGTGGACGAGCAGTACTTC

CDR3 length: 14
D gene: .
V gene: TRBV5-4
J gene: TRBJ2-2
clone size: .
CDR3 protein: CASSLTGSTGELFF
CDR3 DNA: TGTGCCAGCAGCTTAACAGGGAGCACCGGGGAGCTGTTTTTT

CDR3 length: 16
D gene: TRBD1
V gene: TRBV29-1
J gene: TRBJ2-1
clone size: once
CDR3 protein: CSVVPQRDRIYNEQFF
CDR3 DNA: TGCAGCGTTGTACCTCAACGGGACAGGATCTACAATGAGCAGTTCTTC

CDR3 length: 15
D gene: .
V gene: TRBV5-6
J gene: TRBJ2-5
clone size: .
CDR3 protein: CASSFRDGVPETQYF
CDR3 DNA: TGTGCCAGCAGCTTCAGGGACGGTGTTCCGGAGACCCAGTACTTC

CDR3 length: 13
D gene: .
V gene: TRBV10-3
J gene: TRBJ1-1
clone size: few
CDR3 protein: CAIAPPGGTEAFF
CDR3 DNA: TGTGCCATCGCTCCTCCGGGAGGCACTGAAGCTTTCTTT